This T cell receptor beta chain was sequenced during a study of blood T cell repertoires in COVID-19. The overall study: Whether acute or convalescent, the COVID-19 samples came from the United States, Italy and Spain.

The CDR3 is made up of 16 amino acids. The V and J ends lost 4 bases and 4 bases, in that order; junction bases with no gene match: 9. CDR1 is SGHAT and CDR2 is FQDESV in the germline V gene (reference sequence). Original analysis: For nucleated cells, counts were estimated from reference gene primer amplification. Here immunoSEQ multiplex PCR was the method, and the copy in TCRdb shows in-frame clones only, minus some. The V and J calls and clone size are taken from that table; D and trimming were inferred from the DNA. The sample has 250,000 or so clones; approximately 89% are singletons. A PCR-confirmed or clinician-diagnosed COVID-19 case had contacted exposed participants within 2 weeks of entry.

This rearrangement joins TRBV11-1 to TRBJ2-3; 9 nucleotides agree with TRBD2. This TCR derives from a woman aged 25 to 39 who had been exposed to COVID-19. What was sequenced was PBMCs or T cells enriched from blood (not recorded which). CDR3 region: CASSSRIAGAPDTQYF. CDR3 DNA sequence: TGTGCCAGCAGCTCCCGAATAGCGGGAGCCCCAGATACGCAGTATTTT.